What follows are 23 T cell receptor beta chains derived from one specimen sequenced in a study of blood T cell repertoires in COVID-19. Clones were sequenced by immunoSEQ multiplex PCR, and TCRdb holds only the in-frame ones, with some missing. The repertoire holds hundreds of thousands of clones, with around four fifths as singletons. The sample consisted of peripheral blood. All receptors come from a man aged 25-40 years with active or convalescent COVID-19.

This clone was detected a few times. The CDR3 DNA sequence: TGTGCCACCGAAGCCCAGGGGCATAGCAATCAGCCCCAGCATTTT. It codes for CATEAQGHSNQPQHF. The rearrangement joins TRBV19 to TRBJ1-5, with D perhaps TRBD1 (6 bases). V was cut by 10 bases and J by 0 bases, with 16 bases left in between. This CDR3 spans 15 amino acids. Germline V gene sequence: CDR1 LNHDA, CDR2 SQIVND (reference sequence).

The J gene is TRBJ1-2, the V gene TRBV7-9; D unclear. The CDR3 contains 15 residues. Trimming cost V 5 bases and J 7 bases, with 20 bases left between them. Germline CDR1 and CDR2: SEHNR and FQNEAQ (reference sequence). This CDR3 reads CASSPPDTPLGGYTF. The CDR3 DNA is TGTGCCAGCAGCCCTCCCGACACCCCGCTTGGTGGCTACACCTTC.

The chain joins TRBV7-9 to TRBJ1-2; D is ambiguous. The V and J ends lost 5 bases and 4 bases respectively, with 8 bases between them. The CDR3 extends over 12 amino acids. CDR1 is SEHNR, CDR2 FQNEAQ, per germline (reference sequence). CDR3 sequence: CASSQALYGYTF. Here the CDR3 DNA reads TGTGCCAGCAGCCAAGCACTCTATGGCTACACCTTC.

This chain uses TRBV21-1 with TRBJ2-1; the table's D call TRBD1 went unverified against the DNA. TRBV21-1 counts as a pseudogene. The CDR3 is 15 residues long. CDR3 DNA sequence: TGTGCCAGCAGCAGGGACAGGGGCTCCTACAATGAGCAGTTCTTC. The encoded protein is CASSRDRGSYNEQFF.

The J gene is TRBJ2-7, the V gene TRBV5-6, with 14 bases aligning to TRBD2. From germline, CDR1 is SGHDT and CDR2 YYEEEE. With V trimmed by 2 bases and J by 4 bases, 2 bases remained unmatched. This CDR3 comprises 15 residues. DNA for the CDR3: TGTGCCAGCAGCTTTAGGACTAGCGGGGGGTACGAGCAGTACTTC. It encodes CASSFRTSGGYEQYF.

The chain joins TRBV7-2 to TRBJ2-1; possibly TRBD2 for D (6 bases). The CDR3 loop spans 14 amino acids. V lost 2 bases and J 6 bases, leaving 11 bases between the germline ends. Germline V CDR1 and CDR2: SGHTA, FQGNSA. CDR3 in DNA: TGTGCCAGCAGCTTATTGGCGGGGCGCAATGAGCAGTTCTTC. Protein product: CASSLLAGRNEQFF.

The V and J genes are TRBV28 and TRBJ2-7; 7 bases match TRBD1. This CDR3 contains 15 residues. Germline V gives CDR1 MDHEN, CDR2 SYDVKM. V was pared by 6 bases and J by 0 bases, with 8 bases of the junction left unmatched. CDR3 sequence: CASRADRLSSYEQYF. As DNA, the CDR3 is TGTGCCAGCAGGGCGGACAGGTTAAGCTCCTACGAGCAGTACTTC.

The chain is built from TRBV6-5 and TRBJ2-5; 7 positions match TRBD1. Losses at the gene ends were 7 bases for V and 1 base for J; bases not matched to a gene: 6. Germline CDR1 reads MNHEY; CDR2 reads SVGAGI. This CDR3 spans 14 amino acids. CDR3 residues: CASNPGQPQETQYF. CDR3 coding DNA: TGTGCCAGCAACCCGGGACAGCCCCAAGAGACCCAGTACTTC.

J is TRBJ1-4 and V is TRBV27, with a weak D call TRBD1 (6 bases). With 5 bases removed from V and 4 bases from J, the gap between germline ends came to 20 bases. The CDR3 contains 17 residues. Germline V gene data show CDR1 as MNHEY and CDR2 as SMNVEV (reference sequence). The CDR3 nucleotides are TGTGCCAGCAGTCCTACCTCCTACGACAGGTTTAATGAAAAACTGTTTTTT. Translation: CASSPTSYDRFNEKLFF.

The chain couples TRBV30 to TRBJ2-3; 11 positions agree with TRBD2. The J segment lost 6 bases and the V segment lost 6 bases, leaving 5 bases of the junction unmatched. Germline V gene sequence: CDR1 GTSNPN, CDR2 SVGIG (reference sequence). The CDR3 is made up of 13 amino acids. The CDR3 coding sequence is TGTGCCTGCAGCGCTAGCGGGAGGGATACGCAGTATTTT. Residues: CACSASGRDTQYF.

The chain has TRBV24-1 and TRBJ2-7, with D maybe TRBD1 (6 bases). V lost 0 bases and J lost 0, with 8 bases in between. CDR3 size: 15 residues. In germline, CDR1 is KGHDR, CDR2 SFDVKD. CDR3 bases: TGTGCCACCAGTGATTTGGTGGACAGCTCCTACGAGCAGTACTTC. Amino acids: CATSDLVDSSYEQYF.

This clone appeared a single time. The V call is TRBV28, the J call TRBJ1-1; 8 bases are shared with TRBD1. The CDR3 has 12 amino acids. Germline V gene data show CDR1 as MDHEN and CDR2 as SYDVKM. With V trimmed by 5 bases and J by 10 bases, 6 bases remained unmatched. CDR3 sequence reads: CASSPSTGAAFF. CDR3 sequence (DNA): TGTGCCAGCAGTCCATCGACAGGGGCAGCTTTCTTT.

The chain links TRBV5-5 to TRBJ1-1, with TRBD1 identical over 7 bases. The J segment lost 0 bases and the V segment lost 4 bases, leaving 21 bases of the junction unmatched. Germline V gene lookup returns CDR1 SGHKS and CDR2 YYEKEE (reference sequence). The CDR3 spans 20 residues. The CDR3: CASSHTRTTGDKTLNTEAFF. For the CDR3, the DNA is TGTGCCAGCAGCCATACCAGAACAACAGGGGACAAAACCCTGAACACTGAAGCTTTCTTT.

In this sample, this clone turned up a few times. V and J are TRBV6-2 or TRBV6-3 and TRBJ2-3, with 10 bases identical to TRBD1. The CDR3 is 19 amino acids. CDR1 is MNHEY and CDR2 is SVGEGT in the germline V gene. V dropped 0 bases and J dropped 1; count of bases not matched to a gene: 10. The CDR3 DNA sequence: TGTGCCAGCAGTTACTCGGGACGCTGGGACAGGGGACGCACAGATACGCAGTATTTT. This translates into CASSYSGRWDRGRTDTQYF.

The chain recombines TRBV7-2 with TRBJ2-1, with 9 bases matching TRBD1. The CDR3 has 14 residues. J lost 15 bases, V lost 3 bases, and 12 bases had no gene match. Germline V gives CDR1 SGHTA, CDR2 FQGNSA. As DNA, the CDR3 is TGTGCCAGCAGCTTGGGGGGACAGGGTCACTCACGGTTCTTC. This encodes CASSLGGQGHSRFF.

The gene calls are TRBV19 and TRBJ2-7, with D unresolved. V was shortened by 3 bases and J by 0 bases, with 9 bases between the two germline ends. Germline CDR1 is LNHDA and CDR2 is SQIVND (reference sequence). This CDR3 contains 14 residues. CDR3 amino acids: CASSMRQSSYEQYF. The CDR3 DNA sequence: TGTGCCAGTAGTATGAGACAAAGCTCCTACGAGCAGTACTTC.

The rearrangement uses TRBV4-1 and TRBJ1-1, with TRBD1 as a possible D gene (6 bases). The CDR3 spans 14 residues. V was pared by 1 base and J by 8 bases, with 14 bases between. The germline gives CDR1 MGHRA, CDR2 YSYEKL. CDR3 sequence reads: CASSQVSGTQEAFF. The CDR3 DNA follows: TGCGCCAGCAGCCAAGTATCTGGGACACAAGAAGCTTTCTTT.

This clone was counted a single time. The chain employs TRBV9 and TRBJ2-3, with no clear D. The CDR3 loop spans 16 amino acids. Trimming took 4 bases from V and 0 from J, leaving 15 bases between them. Germline lookup yields CDR1 SGDLS and CDR2 YYNGEE. The CDR3 loop is CASSPPTSSSTDTQYF. The DNA for the CDR3 is TGTGCCAGCAGCCCCCCGACATCGTCTAGCACAGATACGCAGTATTTT.

This clone turned up a few times. The chain links TRBV24-1 to TRBJ1-2; D is perhaps TRBD1 (5 bases). Germline loops: CDR1 KGHDR, CDR2 SFDVKD. The length of the CDR3 is 14 residues. Between the trimmed V and J ends, which lost 7 bases and 5 bases, there was a span of 16 bases. The DNA for the CDR3 is TGTGCCACCAGAAAGGGGCCTAGCGATTATGGCTACACCTTC. It specifies CATRKGPSDYGYTF.

The chain carries TRBV18 and TRBJ2-2, with TRBD1 identical over 9 bases. The germline CDR1 and CDR2 sequences are KGHSH and LQKENI. The CDR3 runs 15 residues. The V gene end was trimmed by 3 bases and the J gene end by 7 bases; junction bases not matched to a gene: 6. CDR3 DNA: TGTGCCAGCTCACCCTGGACAGGGGCAAGCGGGGAGCTGTTTTTT. Translating gives CASSPWTGASGELFF.

The CDR3 is CASSVDWAGNTEAFF. In nucleotides, the CDR3 is TGTGCCAGCAGCGTAGACTGGGCCGGGAACACTGAAGCTTTCTTT. The rearrangement uses TRBV9 and TRBJ1-1; D ambiguous. The CDR3 length is 15 residues. Germline V lookup: CDR1 SGDLS, CDR2 YYNGEE. The V and J ends lost 0 bases and 1 base respectively, with 10 bases between them.

The chain combines TRBV7-2 with TRBJ2-1; D unclear. Germline assignment: CDR1 SGHTA and CDR2 FQGNSA. The CDR3 consists of 13 residues. V was shortened by 1 base and J by 9 bases, with 10 bases between the two germline ends. The CDR3 sequence is CASSLVPPGEQFF. CDR3 sequence (DNA): TGTGCCAGCAGCTTAGTACCCCCCGGTGAGCAGTTCTTC.

The gene calls are TRBV9 and TRBJ1-2; 7 nucleotides align to TRBD1. Germline loops: CDR1 SGDLS, CDR2 YYNGEE. Losses at the gene ends were 5 bases for V and 8 bases for J; bases not matched to a gene: 21. The CDR3 covers 17 residues. CDR3 in DNA: TGTGCCAGCAGAGGGAGACAGGGACAAGGCTCCTTCAGGGGCTACACCTTC. It translates to CASRGRQGQGSFRGYTF.